This T cell receptor (beta chain) was found in a study of graft-versus-host responses after intestinal transplantation. Study details: Recipients received multivisceral, liver-intestinal, or isolated intestinal transplants. Every recipient had anti-thymocyte globulin induction and approximately three years of tacrolimus plus steroids. The study's findings and limits: An association linked early post-transplant HvG declines with peak circulating GvH clone levels. Recipient-marrow GvH clones were detected, some having first appeared in ileum or blood.

J lost 0 bases, V lost 5 bases, and 6 bases had no gene match. The CDR3 loop spans 16 amino acids. Germline V gene lookup returns CDR1 MNHEY and CDR2 SMNVEV (reference sequence). Turning to this clone: Its antigen is unidentified.

Assay used: immunoSEQ multiplex PCR; TCRdb lists only in-frame clones, some missing. Of under 90,000 clones in the sample, roughly 89% were seen once. This sample comprised unstimulated CD8+ T cells sorted from spleen or lymph node cells, obtained before transplant. This sequence was found in a human donor who was the organ donor for an intestinal transplant. V is TRBV27 and J is TRBJ1-1; 10 bases agree with TRBD1. CDR3 loop: CASSSPGQGMNTEAFF. The CDR3 bases are TGTGCCAGCAGTAGCCCGGGACAGGGGATGAACACTGAAGCTTTCTTT.